The 11 T cell receptor beta chains reported below all come from one sample, sequenced in a study of T cells in Graves' hyperthyroidism and ophthalmopathy. There were TCR beta CDR3 regions amplified from RNA transcripts. During a first-round RT-PCR of the TCR CDR3, the HTBI primer set was used. TCRdb re-called the multiplex PCR reads with MiXCR, one entry per CDR3 protein. The sample consists of about 590,000 distinct CDR3 sequences, 15% to 18% of them appearing once. The specimen sequenced was blood. All receptors derive from a young woman with Graves' hyperthyroidism.

This clonotype was detected many times. The chain joins TRBV20-1 to TRBJ1-1; 8 bases align to TRBD1. The CDR3 loop spans 14 amino acids. Germline lookup yields CDR1 DFQATT and CDR2 SNEGSKA (reference sequence). V was clipped by 4 bases and J by 1 base; unmatched bases: 5. In DNA form, the CDR3 reads TGCAGTGCTATGGGACAGGTCACGAACACTGAAGCTTTCTTT. Encoded protein: CSAMGQVTNTEAFF.

The gene calls are TRBV28 and TRBJ1-2; tentative D call: TRBD1 (5 bases). The CDR3 has 14 amino acids. Germline CDR1 is MDHEN and CDR2 is SYDVKM. Trimming cost V 8 bases and J 8 bases, with 21 bases left between them. The CDR3 protein is CASETADRGRGYTF. The CDR3 DNA reads as TGTGCCAGCGAAACTGCCGATAGGGGTAGGGGCTACACCTTC.

The CDR3: CGSSRSYNEQFF. The CDR3 DNA reads TGTGGTAGCAGCAGATCCTACAATGAGCAGTTCTTC. The genes are TRBV7-9 and TRBJ2-1; D is ambiguous. There are 12 residues in the CDR3. Germline CDR1 reads SEHNR; CDR2 reads FQNEAQ (reference sequence).

The table lists this clonotype with many counts. The chain recombines TRBV29-1 with TRBJ2-3; either TRBD1 or TRBD2 may fit D (5 bases each). The CDR3 runs 13 residues. Germline values: CDR1 SQVTM, CDR2 ANQGSEA. Deletions cut 6 bases from V and 4 bases from J, with 14 bases between. This chain's CDR3 is CSVGLATSDTQYF. In DNA, the CDR3 is TGCAGCGTGGGGCTAGCTACCTCAGATACGCAGTATTTT.

There are many counts of this clonotype. J is TRBJ2-2 and V is TRBV5-1; TRBD1 matches 9 bases. CDR3 size: 15 residues. Germline CDR1 and CDR2: SGHRS and YFSETQ. Trimming cost V 4 bases and J 7 bases; bases outside gene matches: 8. The CDR3 DNA sequence: TGCGCCAGCAGCACCACAGGGGGCGCATACGGGGAGCTGTTTTTT. It encodes CASSTTGGAYGELFF.

This clonotype has a handful of counts. The CDR3 sequence: CASSGQGARESYNEQFF. As DNA, the CDR3 is TGTGCCAGCAGCGGACAGGGAGCCCGGGAATCCTACAATGAGCAGTTCTTC. The chain uses TRBV27 and TRBJ2-1; 8 bases fit TRBD1. The CDR3 has 17 residues. The germline V gene has CDR1 MNHEY and CDR2 SMNVEV (reference sequence). V lost 6 bases and J lost 1; bases outside the gene matches: 11.

This chain joins TRBV12-3 or TRBV12-4 and TRBJ2-2, with TRBD2 as a possible D gene (6 bases). With 6 bases removed from V and 6 bases from J, the gap between germline ends came to 14 bases. CDR3 length: 14 residues. CDR3 sequence: CASRSGSGAGELFF. In DNA, the CDR3 is TGTGCCAGCAGATCGGGATCGGGGGCCGGGGAGCTGTTTTTT.

This clonotype was detected many times. The gene calls are TRBV27 and TRBJ2-7; 7 positions match TRBD1. Germline V gives CDR1 MNHEY, CDR2 SMNVEV (reference sequence). The CDR3 loop spans 15 amino acids. Trimming took 4 bases from V and 2 from J; bases not matched to a gene: 8. CDR3 amino acids: CASSSLTGSPYEQYF. The CDR3 region has the DNA TGTGCCAGCAGTTCACTGACAGGGTCCCCCTACGAGCAGTACTTC.

Many counts were recorded for this clonotype. The chain links TRBV7-2 to TRBJ1-2; D is unresolved. The CDR3 sequence is 15 residues long. V lost 1 base to trimming and J lost 3 bases, with 12 bases between them. Germline V gives CDR1 SGHTA, CDR2 FQGNSA. The CDR3 here is CASSLESRDYYGYTF. CDR3 bases: TGTGCCAGCAGCTTAGAAAGCAGAGACTACTATGGCTACACCTTC.

The DNA of the CDR3 is TGTGCCAGCAGGGGGACAGGGGTCCGCGAGCAGTACTTC. Residues: CASRGTGVREQYF. J is TRBJ2-7 and V is TRBV14, with 10 bases aligning to TRBD1. From germline, CDR1 is SGHDN and CDR2 FVKESK. The CDR3 has 13 residues. The V segment lost 6 bases and the J segment 6 bases; nucleotides outside the gene matches: 5.

This clonotype was seen many times. V usage is TRBV12-3 or TRBV12-4 and J usage is TRBJ2-1; 8 bases align to TRBD2. The V segment lost 6 bases and the J segment 8 bases; nucleotides outside the gene matches: 18. The CDR3 sequence is 17 residues long. Written as DNA, the CDR3 is TGTGCCAGCAGCCTTCTCCCGCCGGGACTAGTTCGCGATGAGCAGTTCTTC. This sequence encodes CASSLLPPGLVRDEQFF.